This is a list of T cell receptor beta chains from one sample in a study of cytomegalovirus exposure and HLA in healthy donors. Measured with immunoSEQ multiplex PCR; TCRdb has only the in-frame clones, and not every one. The sample includes 200,000 or so clones, about 85% of them seen just once. Sequencing was done on a sample of PBMCs. The receptors stem from a human donor in good health. The CDR3 runs from the conserved cysteine through the conserved F or W. D genes are given only for firm matches.

j_call: TRBJ1-3
d_call: NA
v_call: TRBV30
cdr3_nt: TGTGCCTGGAGTGTGCAGGGCAACACCATATATTTT
cdr3_aa: CAWSVQGNTIYF

j_call: TRBJ2-3
d_call: TRBD2
v_call: TRBV23-1
cdr3_nt: TGCGCCAGCAGCCCAAGGACTAGCGGGGCTTACACAGATACGCAGTATTTT
cdr3_aa: CASSPRTSGAYTDTQYF

j_call: TRBJ2-7
d_call: NA
v_call: TRBV27
cdr3_nt: TGTGCCAGCAGTTACTACCGGCCGACCGCCGGTCTTGAGCAGTACTTC
cdr3_aa: CASSYYRPTAGLEQYF

j_call: TRBJ1-3
d_call: TRBD1
v_call: TRBV6-5
cdr3_nt: TGTGCCAGCAGTTACTCGGGGACAGGGACTGGAAACACCATATATTTT
cdr3_aa: CASSYSGTGTGNTIYF

j_call: TRBJ2-7
d_call: NA
v_call: TRBV27
cdr3_nt: TGTGCCAGCAGCAGGGGCTACGAGCAGTACTTC
cdr3_aa: CASSRGYEQYF

j_call: TRBJ1-2
d_call: NA
v_call: TRBV7-9
cdr3_nt: TGTTCCAGCAGCCCCGCGAAACCAGCGGGCTATGGCTACACCTTC
cdr3_aa: CSSSPAKPAGYGYTF

j_call: TRBJ2-7
d_call: TRBD1
v_call: TRBV6-5
cdr3_nt: TGTGCCAGCAGTCGAGACAGGGAAAGCTCCTACGAGCAGTACTTC
cdr3_aa: CASSRDRESSYEQYF

j_call: TRBJ2-7
d_call: NA
v_call: TRBV30
cdr3_nt: TGTGCCTGGAGTTCAGGGGGGCAATACGAGCAGTACTTC
cdr3_aa: CAWSSGGQYEQYF

j_call: TRBJ2-1
d_call: NA
v_call: TRBV7-9
cdr3_nt: TGTGCCAGCAGCTTACGGATGGGAGATAATGAGCAGTTCTTC
cdr3_aa: CASSLRMGDNEQFF

j_call: TRBJ1-5
d_call: NA
v_call: TRBV11-2
cdr3_nt: TGTGCCAGCGCGGGGAATAGCAATCAGCCCCAGCATTTT
cdr3_aa: CASAGNSNQPQHF

j_call: TRBJ2-7
d_call: TRBD1
v_call: TRBV4-1
cdr3_nt: TGCGCCAGCAGCTTCGGACAGGGATCGGGAGAGCAGTACTTC
cdr3_aa: CASSFGQGSGEQYF

j_call: TRBJ2-5
d_call: NA
v_call: TRBV27
cdr3_nt: TGTGCCAGCAGTTTATACAGCCGACCCCAAGAGACCCAGTACTTC
cdr3_aa: CASSLYSRPQETQYF

j_call: TRBJ1-2
d_call: TRBD1
v_call: TRBV2
cdr3_nt: TGTGCCAGCAGTGGGGACAGACCAAACTATGGCTACACCTTC
cdr3_aa: CASSGDRPNYGYTF

j_call: TRBJ1-1
d_call: TRBD1
v_call: TRBV5-1
cdr3_nt: TGCGCCAGCAGCTTGGACAGGGGGAACACTGAAGCTTTCTTT
cdr3_aa: CASSLDRGNTEAFF

j_call: TRBJ2-7
d_call: NA
v_call: TRBV5-4
cdr3_nt: TGTGCCAGCAGCGCCTCCCCTAGCGACCCTCTGGGCGAGCAGTACTTC
cdr3_aa: CASSASPSDPLGEQYF

j_call: TRBJ2-1
d_call: NA
v_call: TRBV11-1
cdr3_nt: TGTGCCAGCAGCTCCAACAGCTTTTCCTACAATGAGCAGTTCTTC
cdr3_aa: CASSSNSFSYNEQFF

j_call: TRBJ1-1
d_call: NA
v_call: TRBV11-2
cdr3_nt: TGTGCCAGCAGCCCCCGGCCCCCAGGAGGGGCCTTGCGGACTGAAGCTTTCTTT
cdr3_aa: CASSPRPPGGALRTEAFF